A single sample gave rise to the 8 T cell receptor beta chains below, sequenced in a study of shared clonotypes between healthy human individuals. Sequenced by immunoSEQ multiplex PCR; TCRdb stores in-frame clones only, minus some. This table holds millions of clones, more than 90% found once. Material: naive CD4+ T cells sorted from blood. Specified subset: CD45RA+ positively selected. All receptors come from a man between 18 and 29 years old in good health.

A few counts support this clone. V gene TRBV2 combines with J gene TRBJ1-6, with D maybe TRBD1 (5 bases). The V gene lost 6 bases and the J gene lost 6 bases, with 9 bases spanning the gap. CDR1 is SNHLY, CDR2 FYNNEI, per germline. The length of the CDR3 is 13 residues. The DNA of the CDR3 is TGTGCCAGCAGCCAAGACAGTAATTCACCCCTCCACTTT. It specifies CASSQDSNSPLHF.

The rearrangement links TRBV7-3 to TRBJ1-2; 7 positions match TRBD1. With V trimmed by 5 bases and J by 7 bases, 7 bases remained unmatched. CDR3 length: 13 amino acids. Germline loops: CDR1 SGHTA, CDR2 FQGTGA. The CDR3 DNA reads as TGTGCCAGCAGCCCCGGACAGGCTTTTGGCTACACCTTC. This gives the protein CASSPGQAFGYTF.

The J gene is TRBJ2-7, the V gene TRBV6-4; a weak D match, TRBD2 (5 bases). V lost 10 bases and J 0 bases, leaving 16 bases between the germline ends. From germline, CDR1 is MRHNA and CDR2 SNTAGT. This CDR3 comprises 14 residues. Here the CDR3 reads CATHTEGNSYEQYF. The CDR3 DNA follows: TGTGCCACCCACACCGAGGGAAACTCCTACGAGCAGTACTTC.

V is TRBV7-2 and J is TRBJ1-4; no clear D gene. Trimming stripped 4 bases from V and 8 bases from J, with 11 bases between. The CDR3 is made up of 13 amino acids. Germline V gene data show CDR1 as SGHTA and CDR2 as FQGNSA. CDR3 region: CASSSPHSEKLFF. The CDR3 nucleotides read TGTGCCAGCAGCTCCCCCCATTCAGAAAAACTGTTTTTT.

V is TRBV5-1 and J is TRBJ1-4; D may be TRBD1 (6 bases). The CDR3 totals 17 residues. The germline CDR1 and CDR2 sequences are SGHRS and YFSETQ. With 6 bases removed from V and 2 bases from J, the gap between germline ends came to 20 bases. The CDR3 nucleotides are TGCGCCAGCAAGGTATCGGGAAAGACAGGTACTAATGAAAAACTGTTTTTT. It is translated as CASKVSGKTGTNEKLFF.

In DNA, the CDR3 is TGCAGCGTCAAAACAGGGATTGGCTACACCTTC. Its translation: CSVKTGIGYTF. J is TRBJ1-2 and V is TRBV29-1; weak D call: TRBD1 (6 bases). The CDR3 runs 11 residues. CDR1 and CDR2 (germline): SQVTM, ANQGSEA. V lost 6 bases and J lost 7, with 12 bases in between.

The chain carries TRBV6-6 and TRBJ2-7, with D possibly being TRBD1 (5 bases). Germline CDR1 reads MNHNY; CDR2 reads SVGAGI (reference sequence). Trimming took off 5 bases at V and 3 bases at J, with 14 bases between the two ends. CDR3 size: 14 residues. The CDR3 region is CASSPSGNFYEQYF. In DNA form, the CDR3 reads TGTGCCAGCAGTCCATCAGGGAATTTCTACGAGCAGTACTTC.

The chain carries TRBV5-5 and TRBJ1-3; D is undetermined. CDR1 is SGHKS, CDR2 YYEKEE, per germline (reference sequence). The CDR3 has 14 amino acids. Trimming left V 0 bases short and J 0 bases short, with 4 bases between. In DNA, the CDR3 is TGTGCCAGCAGCTTGGTAGACTCTGGAAACACCATATATTTT. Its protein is CASSLVDSGNTIYF. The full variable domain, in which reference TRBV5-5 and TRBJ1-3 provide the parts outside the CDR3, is DAGVTQSPTHLIKTRGQQVTLRCSPISGHKSVSWYQQVLGQGPQFIFQYYEKEERGRGNFPDRFSARQFPNYSSELNVNALLLGDSALYLCASSLVDSGNTIYFGEGSWLTVV.